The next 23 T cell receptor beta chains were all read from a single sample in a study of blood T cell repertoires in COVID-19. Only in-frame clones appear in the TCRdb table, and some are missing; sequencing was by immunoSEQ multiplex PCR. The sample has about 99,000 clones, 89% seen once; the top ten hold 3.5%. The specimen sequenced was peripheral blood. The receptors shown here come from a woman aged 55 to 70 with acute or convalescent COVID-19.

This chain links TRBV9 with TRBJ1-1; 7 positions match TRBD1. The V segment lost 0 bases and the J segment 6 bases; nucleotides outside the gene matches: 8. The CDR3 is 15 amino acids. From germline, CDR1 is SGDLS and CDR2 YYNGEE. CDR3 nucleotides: TGTGCCAGCAGCGTAGACCAGGGGGTAGGAGCTGAAGCTTTCTTT. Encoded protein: CASSVDQGVGAEAFF.

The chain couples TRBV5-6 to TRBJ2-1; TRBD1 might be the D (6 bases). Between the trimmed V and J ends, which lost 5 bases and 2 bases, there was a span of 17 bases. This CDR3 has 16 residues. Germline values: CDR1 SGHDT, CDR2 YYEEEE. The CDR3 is CASSYALGATYNEQFF. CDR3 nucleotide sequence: TGTGCCAGCAGTTATGCTTTGGGGGCTACCTACAATGAGCAGTTCTTC.

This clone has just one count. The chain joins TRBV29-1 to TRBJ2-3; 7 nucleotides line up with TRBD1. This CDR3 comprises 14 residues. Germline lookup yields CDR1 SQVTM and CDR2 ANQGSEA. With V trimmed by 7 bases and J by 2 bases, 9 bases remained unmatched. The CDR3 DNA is TGCAGCGGGACCCAAGGGACAGACACAGATACGCAGTATTTT. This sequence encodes CSGTQGTDTDTQYF.

In DNA, the CDR3 is TGTGCCAGCAGCGTAGCCAGCTACAATGAGCAGTTCTTC. This sequence encodes CASSVASYNEQFF. The chain combines TRBV9 with TRBJ2-1; D gene unclear. The CDR3 is 13 amino acids. The V gene lost 0 bases and the J gene lost 3 bases, with 4 bases spanning the gap. CDR1 is SGDLS and CDR2 is YYNGEE in the germline V gene.

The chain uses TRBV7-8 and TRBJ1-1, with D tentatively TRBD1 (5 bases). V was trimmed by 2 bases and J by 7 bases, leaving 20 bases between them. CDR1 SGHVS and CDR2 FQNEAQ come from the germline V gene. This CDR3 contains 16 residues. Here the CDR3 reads CASSLTGGPRAYEAFF. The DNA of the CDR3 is TGTGCCAGCAGCTTAACCGGGGGACCGCGTGCATATGAAGCTTTCTTT.

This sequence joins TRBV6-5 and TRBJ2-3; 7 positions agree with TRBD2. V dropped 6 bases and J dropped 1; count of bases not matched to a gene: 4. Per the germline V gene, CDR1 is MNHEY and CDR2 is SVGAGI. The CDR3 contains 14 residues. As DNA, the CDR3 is TGTGCCAGCAGCCTCCTAGCGGGCACAGATACGCAGTATTTT. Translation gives CASSLLAGTDTQYF.

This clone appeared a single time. CDR3 loop: CSVTPGLPPEAFF. DNA of the CDR3: TGCAGCGTTACGCCAGGACTCCCCCCTGAAGCTTTCTTT. This sequence joins TRBV29-1 and TRBJ1-1; no clear D gene. The CDR3 has 13 amino acids. V was trimmed by 5 bases and J by 6 bases, leaving 16 bases between them. The V gene's germline CDR1 is SQVTM and CDR2 ANQGSEA. Combining the CDR3 with reference TRBV29-1 and TRBJ1-1 gives the whole variable domain SAVISQKPSRDICQRGTSLTIQCQVDSQVTMMFWYRQQPGQSLTLIATANQGSEATYESGFVIDKFPISRPNLTFSTLTVSNMSPEDSSIYLCSVTPGLPPEAFFGQGTRLTVV.

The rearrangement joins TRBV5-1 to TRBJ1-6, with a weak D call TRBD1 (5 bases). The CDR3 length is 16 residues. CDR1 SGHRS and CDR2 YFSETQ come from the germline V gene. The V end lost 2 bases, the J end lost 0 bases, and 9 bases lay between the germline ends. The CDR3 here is CASSLSGASYNSPLHF. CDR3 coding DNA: TGCGCCAGCAGCTTAAGCGGGGCCTCCTATAATTCACCCCTCCACTTT.

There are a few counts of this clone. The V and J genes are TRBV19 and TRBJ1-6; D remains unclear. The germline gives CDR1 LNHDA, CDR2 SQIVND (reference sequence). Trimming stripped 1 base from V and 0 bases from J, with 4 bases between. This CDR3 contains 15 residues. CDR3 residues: CASSIASSYNSPLHF. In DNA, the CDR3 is TGTGCCAGTAGTATAGCTAGCTCCTATAATTCACCCCTCCACTTT.

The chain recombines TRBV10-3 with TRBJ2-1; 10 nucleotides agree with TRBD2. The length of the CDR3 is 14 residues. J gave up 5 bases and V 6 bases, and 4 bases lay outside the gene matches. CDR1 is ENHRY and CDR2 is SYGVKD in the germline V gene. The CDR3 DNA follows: TGTGCCATCAGGGGGACTAGCGACCACAATGAGCAGTTCTTC. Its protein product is CAIRGTSDHNEQFF.

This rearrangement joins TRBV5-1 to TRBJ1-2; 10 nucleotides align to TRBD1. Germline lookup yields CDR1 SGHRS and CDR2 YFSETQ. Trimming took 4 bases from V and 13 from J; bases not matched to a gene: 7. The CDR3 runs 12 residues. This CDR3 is CASSTGDRGRTF. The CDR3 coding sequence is TGCGCCAGCAGCACAGGGGACAGGGGACGCACCTTC.

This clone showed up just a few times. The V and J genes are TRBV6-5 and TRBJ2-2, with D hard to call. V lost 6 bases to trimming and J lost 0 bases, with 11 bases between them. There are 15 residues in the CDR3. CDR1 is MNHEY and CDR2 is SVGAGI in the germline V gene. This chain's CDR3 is CASRKDGSNTGELFF. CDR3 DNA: TGTGCCAGCAGAAAAGACGGGTCGAACACCGGGGAGCTGTTTTTT.

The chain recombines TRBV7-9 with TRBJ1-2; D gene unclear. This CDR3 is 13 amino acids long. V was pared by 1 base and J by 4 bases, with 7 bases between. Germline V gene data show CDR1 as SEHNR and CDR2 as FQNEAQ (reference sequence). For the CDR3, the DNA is TGTGCCAGCAGCTTAGACAGCCCCTATGGCTACACCTTC. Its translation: CASSLDSPYGYTF. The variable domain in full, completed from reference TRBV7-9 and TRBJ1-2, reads DTGVSQNPRHKITKRGQNVTFRCDPISEHNRLYWYRQTLGQGPEFLTYFQNEAQLEKSRLLSDRFSAERPKGSFSTLEIQRTEQGDSAMYLCASSLDSPYGYTFGSGTRLTVV.

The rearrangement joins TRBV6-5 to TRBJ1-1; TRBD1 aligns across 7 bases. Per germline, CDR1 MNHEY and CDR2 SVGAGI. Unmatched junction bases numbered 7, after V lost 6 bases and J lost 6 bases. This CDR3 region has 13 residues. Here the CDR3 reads CASRLQGTSEAFF. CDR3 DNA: TGTGCCAGCAGGTTACAGGGGACCTCTGAAGCTTTCTTT.

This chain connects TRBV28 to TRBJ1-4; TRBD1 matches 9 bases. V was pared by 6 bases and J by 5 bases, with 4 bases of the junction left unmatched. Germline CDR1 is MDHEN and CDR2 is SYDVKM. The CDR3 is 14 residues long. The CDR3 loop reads CASRLGTGNEKLFF. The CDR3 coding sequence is TGTGCCAGCAGGCTAGGGACAGGGAATGAAAAACTGTTTTTT.

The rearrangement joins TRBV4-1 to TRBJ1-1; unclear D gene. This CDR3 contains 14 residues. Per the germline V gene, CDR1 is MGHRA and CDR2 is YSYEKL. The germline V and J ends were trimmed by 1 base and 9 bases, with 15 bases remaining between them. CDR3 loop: CASSQGGRLIKAFF. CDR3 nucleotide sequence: TGCGCCAGCAGCCAAGGCGGGAGACTCATAAAAGCTTTCTTT.

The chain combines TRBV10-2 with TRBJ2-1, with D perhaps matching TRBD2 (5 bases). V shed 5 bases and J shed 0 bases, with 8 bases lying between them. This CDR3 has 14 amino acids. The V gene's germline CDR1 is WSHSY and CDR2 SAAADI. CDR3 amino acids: CASSWESSYNEQFF. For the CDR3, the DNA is TGCGCCAGCAGTTGGGAGAGCTCCTACAATGAGCAGTTCTTC.

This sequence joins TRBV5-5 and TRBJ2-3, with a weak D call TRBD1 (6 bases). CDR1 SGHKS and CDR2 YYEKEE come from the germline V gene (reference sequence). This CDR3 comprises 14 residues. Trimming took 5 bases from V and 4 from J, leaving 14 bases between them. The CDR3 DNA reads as TGTGCCAGCAGGTCTGAACAGGGTGCAGATACGCAGTATTTT. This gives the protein CASRSEQGADTQYF. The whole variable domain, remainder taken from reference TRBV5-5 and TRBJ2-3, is DAGVTQSPTHLIKTRGQQVTLRCSPISGHKSVSWYQQVLGQGPQFIFQYYEKEERGRGNFPDRFSARQFPNYSSELNVNALLLGDSALYLCASRSEQGADTQYFGPGTRLTVL.

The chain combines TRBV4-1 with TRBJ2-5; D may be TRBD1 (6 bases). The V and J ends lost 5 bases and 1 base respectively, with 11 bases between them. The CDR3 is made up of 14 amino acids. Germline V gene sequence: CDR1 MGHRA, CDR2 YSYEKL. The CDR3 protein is CASSADSIQETQYF. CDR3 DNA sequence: TGCGCCAGCAGCGCGGACAGTATCCAAGAGACCCAGTACTTC.

The CDR3 protein is CAISETTGGAYGYTF. The CDR3 DNA reads TGTGCCATCAGTGAGACGACAGGGGGCGCCTATGGCTACACCTTC. The chain uses TRBV10-3 and TRBJ1-2; 10 nucleotides line up with TRBD1. Trimming removed 2 bases from V and 4 bases from J; junction bases left unmatched: 4. The V gene's germline CDR1 is ENHRY and CDR2 SYGVKD. The CDR3 has 15 amino acids.

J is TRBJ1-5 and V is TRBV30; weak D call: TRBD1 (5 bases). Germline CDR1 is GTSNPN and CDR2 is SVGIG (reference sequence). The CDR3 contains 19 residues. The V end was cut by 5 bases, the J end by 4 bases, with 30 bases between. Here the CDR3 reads CAWGPGRDQFFSPNQPQHF. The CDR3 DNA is TGTGCCTGGGGCCCCGGGAGGGACCAGTTTTTCTCCCCTAATCAGCCCCAGCATTTT.

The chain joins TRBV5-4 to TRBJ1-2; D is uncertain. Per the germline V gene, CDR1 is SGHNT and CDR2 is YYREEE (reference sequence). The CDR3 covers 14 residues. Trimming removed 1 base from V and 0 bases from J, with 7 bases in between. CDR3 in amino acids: CASSLFGTNYGYTF. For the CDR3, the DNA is TGTGCCAGCAGCTTGTTCGGGACTAACTATGGCTACACCTTC.

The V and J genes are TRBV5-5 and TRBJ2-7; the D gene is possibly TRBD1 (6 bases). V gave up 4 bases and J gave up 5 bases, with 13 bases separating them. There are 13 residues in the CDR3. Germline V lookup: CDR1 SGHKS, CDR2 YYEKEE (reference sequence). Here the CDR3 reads CASSPITGHEQYF. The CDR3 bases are TGTGCCAGCAGCCCTATTACAGGGCACGAGCAGTACTTC.